These 7 T cell receptor beta chains were all obtained from the same sample, sequenced in a study of cytomegalovirus exposure and HLA in healthy donors. Primers for the PCR totalled 60 Vbeta and 13 Jbeta. This table comes from immunoSEQ multiplex PCR, and its TCRdb copy is limited to in-frame clones, with some not included. Here the sample table reports some 28,000 clones. Sequenced: PBMCs. These receptors were collected from a man aged 25 to 45 in good health and CMV-seronegative.

This chain links TRBV5-8 with TRBJ1-1, with no clear D. The CDR3 runs 14 residues. Germline V gives CDR1 SGHTS, CDR2 YDEGEE. Trimming stripped 4 bases from V and 4 bases from J, with 14 bases between. The CDR3 DNA follows: TGTGCCAGCAGCGCGCCGGGGAGCCTCACTGAAGCTTTCTTT. As protein: CASSAPGSLTEAFF.

The chain links TRBV5-4 to TRBJ2-7; 16 bases agree with TRBD2. The CDR3 runs 17 residues. Trimming cost V 3 bases and J 4 bases; bases outside gene matches: 7. CDR1 and CDR2 from the germline V gene are SGHNT and YYREEE (reference sequence). CDR3 nucleotides: TGTGCCAGCAGCTCGGCAGGGACTAGCGGGAGGGAGTACGAGCAGTACTTC. Amino acid sequence: CASSSAGTSGREYEQYF. The entire variable domain, with the rest obtained from reference TRBV5-4 and TRBJ2-7, is as follows: ETGVTQSPTHLIKTRGQQVTLRCSSQSGHNTVSWYQQALGQGPQFIFQYYREEENGRGNFPPRFSGLQFPNYSSELNVNALELDDSALYLCASSSAGTSGREYEQYFGPGTRLTVT.

This chain links TRBV19 with TRBJ1-1; 7 bases agree with TRBD1. The junction had 6 bases not matched to a gene; V was cut back by 8 bases and J by 6 bases. Germline V CDR1 and CDR2: LNHDA, SQIVND (reference sequence). CDR3 size: 12 residues. Written as DNA, the CDR3 is TGTGCCAGTGGCCGACAGGGCCCTGAAGCTTTCTTT. It is translated as CASGRQGPEAFF. Supplemented by reference TRBV19 and TRBJ1-1, the full variable domain reads DGGITQSPKYLFRKEGQNVTLSCEQNLNHDAMYWYRQDPGQGLRLIYYSQIVNDFQKGDIAEGYSVSREKKESFPLTVTSAQKNPTAFYLCASGRQGPEAFFGQGTRLTVV.

This chain connects TRBV7-8 to TRBJ2-7, with 7 positions matching TRBD2. The CDR3 extends over 14 amino acids. Germline V lookup: CDR1 SGHVS, CDR2 FQNEAQ. The V segment lost 1 base and the J segment 6 bases; nucleotides outside the gene matches: 6. The CDR3 sequence is CASSLEVSGGEQYF. The CDR3 region has the DNA TGTGCCAGCAGCTTAGAGGTCTCGGGGGGCGAGCAGTACTTC.

The gene calls are TRBV28 and TRBJ2-5, with D perhaps TRBD2 (5 bases). Trimming pared 5 bases from V and 11 bases from J, leaving 15 bases between. Germline assignment: CDR1 MDHEN and CDR2 SYDVKM. The CDR3 totals 12 residues. CDR3 residues: CASSLSRGEQYF. DNA of the CDR3: TGTGCCAGCAGTCTAAGCCGTGGGGAGCAGTACTTC.

The chain combines TRBV7-2 with TRBJ2-5; TRBD2 might be the D (6 bases). V gave up 1 base and J gave up 5 bases, with 14 bases separating them. This CDR3 contains 15 residues. Germline V gene lookup returns CDR1 SGHTA and CDR2 FQGNSA. CDR3 nucleotide sequence: TGTGCCAGCAGCTTAGACGTCTGGGGGAGGGAGACCCAGTACTTC. Its protein is CASSLDVWGRETQYF.

The chain joins TRBV18 to TRBJ1-2; D unclear. Germline-derived CDR1 and CDR2 are KGHSH and LQKENI. The CDR3 length is 14 residues. The V end lost 4 bases, the J end lost 5 bases, and 14 bases lay between the germline ends. CDR3 in amino acids: CASSLTSGGYGYTF. The CDR3 nucleotides are TGTGCCAGCTCACTCACTTCGGGAGGGTATGGCTACACCTTC.